This T cell receptor (beta chain) appears in the sequencing data of a study of CD8+ T cells in alopecia areata. Across the study: At a dose of 5 to 10 mg twice daily, oral tofacitinib was given to treated patients. Overall study results and limits: Many of the expanded lesional clones endured in scalp and blood while on tofacitinib. Sequencing of scalp samples also captures resident alphabeta T cells of normal skin.

Once RNA had been extracted, it was reverse transcribed into cDNA to act as the sequencing template. Here immunoSEQ multiplex PCR was the method, and the copy in TCRdb shows in-frame clones only, minus some. The table lists approximately 210,000 clones, approximately 47% of them singletons, with roughly 2.6% in the top ten. Treatment specified: oral pan-JAK inhibitor, 5-10 mg twice daily. This clone was observed a few times. Its target is unknown. The sequence came from a human donor with alopecia areata. The sequencing used CD4+ T cells sorted from blood, collected around week 36, from a patient treated with tofacitinib.

CDR3 region: CATSRGQSGQFF. The DNA for the CDR3 is TGTGCCACCAGCAGGGGACAGTCCGGGCAGTTCTTC. The V and J genes are TRBV15 and TRBJ2-1, with 7 bases lining up with TRBD1. Germline CDR1 is LNHNV and CDR2 is YYDKDF (reference sequence). The CDR3 consists of 12 residues. The V gene end was trimmed by 3 bases and the J gene end by 12 bases; junction bases not matched to a gene: 5. Using reference TRBV15 and TRBJ2-1 for the parts outside the CDR3, the full variable domain is DAMVIQNPRYQVTQFGKPVTLSCSQTLNHNVMYWYQQKSSQAPKLLFHYYDKDFNNEADTPDNFQSRRPNTSFCFLDIRSPGLGDTAMYLCATSRGQSGQFFGPGTRLTVL.